The sequence of this TCR beta chain was determined in a study of T cells in Graves' hyperthyroidism and ophthalmopathy. Study background: Initial diagnosis, before any treatment, was when peripheral blood was collected.

Study-wide results and caveats: Blood also carried most thyroid clonotypes expanded above 0.001.

TCR beta CDR3 regions were amplified from RNA transcripts. A first-round RT-PCR of the TCR CDR3 used the HTBI primer set. TCRdb reanalysed the multiplex PCR reads using MiXCR and keeps one entry per CDR3 protein. The sample holds approximately 690,000 distinct CDR3 sequences, 20% seen once. Turning to this clonotype: What it binds is unknown.

Source material for PBMCs was 10 ml fresh peripheral blood. The clonotype originates from a man between 25 and 39 years old with Graves' ophthalmopathy. Source material: blood.

CDR3 nucleotides: TGTGCCAGCAGACTTACTAGCGCCGGAGTAGGGAATGAGCAGTTCTTC. This translates into CASRLTSAGVGNEQFF. The J gene is TRBJ2-1, the V gene TRBV6-1; TRBD2 matches 7 bases. CDR1 is MNHNS, CDR2 SASEGT, per germline. The CDR3 runs 16 residues. With V trimmed by 6 bases and J by 7 bases, 15 bases remained unmatched.